These T cell receptor beta chains were read from a single sample in a study of cytomegalovirus exposure and HLA in healthy donors. TCRdb's table, derived via immunoSEQ multiplex PCR, lists solely in-frame clones and lacks some. The table has some 98,000 clones, 55% to 75% seen once; the top ten hold 2% to 2.5%. Specimen: PBMCs. All receptors derive from a man aged 50 or older in good health and CMV-seronegative. Both conserved end residues are trimmed from each CDR3.

>TRBV28|TRBJ1-5
ASSPLDRQGDNQPQH
>TRBV6-6|TRBJ2-7
ASSSPRDYEQY
>TRBV5-4|TRBJ1-6
ASSLVGSDNSPLH
>TRBV5-1|TRBJ2-3
ASSPRQGDDTQY
>TRBV10-3|TRBJ2-1
AISRQGDYNEQF
>TRBV20-1|TRBJ2-1
SAPTSGEQF
>TRBV6-5|TRBJ2-1
ASSHSGGGYNEQF
>TRBV21-1|TRBJ1-1
ASSYRPRGPLNTEAF
>TRBV20-1|TRBJ2-1
SATVAAEQF
>TRBV5-1|TRBJ2-7
ASSLGQGSNEQY
>TRBV28|TRBJ2-7
ASSPGTPTYEQY
>TRBV28|TRBJ2-7
ATLSTTGLGEQY
>TRBV4-3|TRBJ1-2
ASSQELYRSYGYT
>TRBV5-8|TRBJ1-6
ASSLGQGGYNSPLH
>TRBV7-9|TRBJ1-1
SSRNSNTEAF
>TRBV29-1|TRBJ2-5
SVEVPGTATY
>TRBV7-9|TRBJ2-3
ASSSGQPPTDTQY
>TRBV11-2|TRBJ2-1
ASSLGLNNEQF
>TRBV7-9|TRBJ2-7
ASSKEMDRVSSYEQY
>TRBV11-2|TRBJ2-7
ASSLYDRVHEQY
>TRBV5-6|TRBJ2-4
ASSLGSQGNIQY
>TRBV6-5|TRBJ2-2
ASSYSGGLNTGELF
>TRBV6-1|TRBJ1-2
ASSQLQGAPRGYT
>TRBV28|TRBJ1-3
ASSFNSPRWGNTIY
>TRBV28|TRBJ2-3
ASSSPGTDTQY
>TRBV11-2|TRBJ1-2
ASSLGGTNYGYT
>TRBV5-4|TRBJ2-7
ASSIAGVPSYEQY
>TRBV15|TRBJ1-5
ATSRGLAGGAGNQPQH
>TRBV5-4|TRBJ2-1
ASSLEITRGSNEQF
>TRBV6-5|TRBJ2-7
ASRLHLTGSEQY
>TRBV5-1|TRBJ1-1
ASSLERVAF
>TRBV7-9|TRBJ2-7
ASSLGQGLNEQY
>TRBV19|TRBJ2-7
ASSIDWKGAYEQY
>TRBV5-1|TRBJ2-3
ASGLAGGTDTQY
>TRBV2|TRBJ2-3
ASTEFGTTTDTQY
>TRBV7-9|TRBJ2-2
ASSTRGRGGELF
>TRBV6-5|TRBJ1-1
ASSPGQGYTEAF
>TRBV4-1|TRBJ1-6
ASSQRTANSPLH
>TRBV7-9|TRBJ2-1
ASSGRLAGSTYNEQF
>TRBV15|TRBJ2-3
ATSRGAGDTDTQY
>TRBV7-9|TRBJ1-1
ASSLGGNRGKAF
>TRBV28|TRBJ1-2
ASSLSGTEVYGYT
>TRBV2|TRBJ1-5
ASLRGTGNDQPQH
>TRBV4-1|NA
ASSQQGARHEQY
>TRBV5-6|TRBJ1-5
ASSLGPQPQH
>TRBV6-5|TRBJ1-5
ASSYLDRVNQPQH
>TRBV7-9|TRBJ1-1
ASSLATGGFGTEAF
>TRBV4-2|TRBJ1-5
ASSFVVNQPQH
>TRBV5-1|TRBJ1-1
ASSPGGQMNTEAF
>TRBV4-3|TRBJ2-3
ASSPLGDLSTDTQY
>TRBV2|TRBJ1-2
ASEGGFYNYGYT
>TRBV5-1|TRBJ1-4
ASSSQEGASEKLF
>TRBV6-1|TRBJ2-7
ASAVGPLYEQY
>TRBV7-9|TRBJ2-5
ASSLLTSGAIQETQY
>TRBV4-1|TRBJ2-1
ASSQVPGGYGIEQF
>TRBV2|TRBJ2-5
ASSDWTRETQY
>TRBV28|TRBJ2-7
ASSFTVYEQY
>TRBV6-6|TRBJ1-2
ASSTPMDKGLYGYT